This TCR beta chain was found in a study of chemoradiotherapy in HPV16-positive cancers. General observations from the study: The functional HPV-specific definition rests on just a couple of HPV16-positive patients. Non-HPV-specific T cells did not expand in tumors during treatment, whereas candidate HPV-specific clones and E7-related motifs did. In HPV16-positive patients, HPV-responsive T-cell expansion tracked better recurrence-free survival.

About this clone: Its antigen remains unknown.

Here immunoSEQ multiplex PCR was the method, and the copy in TCRdb shows in-frame clones only, minus some. The sample comprises about 15,000 clones, roughly 86% of which are singletons, and less than 2.5% rests with the top ten. Trimming took 1 base from V and 2 from J, leaving 8 bases between them. The CDR3 is 14 residues long. Germline CDR1 is SGDLS and CDR2 is YYNGEE. The sequence was obtained from a human donor with HPV-associated anogenital cancer. Here the sequenced sample was blood, taken from a patient who underwent chemoradiotherapy. This sequence joins TRBV9 and TRBJ2-3; D uncertain. CDR3 region: CASSVYSDTDTQYF. As DNA, the CDR3 is TGTGCCAGCAGCGTATACTCAGACACAGATACGCAGTATTTT.